Relative to its sample, the clone carrying this T cell receptor (beta chain) is medium-sized. Antigen unknown. Gene names refer to mouse genes. The read ends 1 residue early relative to the CDR3; the germline J gene fills the gap. Some clones are missing from TCRdb's copy, which holds only in-frame ones; the method was immunoSEQ multiplex PCR. The data contain roughly 6,600 clones, just under 50% of them seen just once; the ten biggest clones take up more than 6%. This specimen belongs to a study of tissue T cells after allogeneic stem cell transplantation. Time point of the sample: mouse harvest day 7 after allogeneic transplant. Mouse grafts combined 10^7 T-cell-depleted bone marrow cells with 10^6 splenic CD5+ T cells. B6 (H2b) cells into BALB/c (H2d) mice; tissues taken at day 7 or 14. There are 14 residues in the CDR3. In germline, CDR1 is LGHNA, CDR2 YNLKQL (reference sequence). The V gene lost 0 bases and the J gene lost 3 bases, with 3 bases spanning the gap.

Whole-study findings and limits: Motif-based clustering found tissue-specific repertoire signatures shared across patients, though few clones were shared. Anatomically similar tissues had similar TCR repertoires within each patient. In patients and mice, blood and spleen missed much of tissue repertoire.

The sequencing sample was made of lymph node tissue. This clonotype originated in a female BALB/c mouse given C57BL/6 T cells with graft-versus-host disease after an allogeneic hematopoietic cell transplant. This chain links TRBV5 with TRBJ1-6, with D unclear. TRBJ1-6 is sorted into the ORF group, with uncertain function. CDR3 DNA, as far as it was read: TGTGCCAGCAGCCAAGATTACTATAATTCGCCCCTCTAC. This translates into CASSQDYYNSPLY. The CDR3 in its entirety is CASSQDYYNSPLYF.